The sequence of this T cell receptor beta chain was determined in a study of blood T cell repertoires in COVID-19. Overall study context: COVID-19 samples from acute and convalescent phases originated in the United States, Italy and Spain.

CDR1 and CDR2 from the germline V gene are MNHEY and SMNVEV (reference sequence). J gave up 6 bases and V 8 bases, and 9 bases lay outside the gene matches. The CDR3 has 13 amino acids. Sequenced by immunoSEQ multiplex PCR; TCRdb stores in-frame clones only, minus some. In the table there are 200,000 or so clones, roughly 80% of which are singletons. The chain carries TRBV27 and TRBJ1-2; 7 nucleotides line up with TRBD1. This TCR was recovered from a young woman with acute or convalescent COVID-19. The sample comprised peripheral blood. DNA for the CDR3: TGTGCCAGCGGTCCCGAGGGGGCCGATGGCTACACCTTC. Its translation: CASGPEGADGYTF.